This T cell receptor (beta chain) was documented in a study of cytomegalovirus exposure and HLA in healthy donors. Study results and caveats: Researchers counted 150 to 200 TCR beta chains as cytomegalovirus-associated. The classifier reportedly diagnosed cytomegalovirus status with high specificity and sensitivity. Most TCR sequences were seen very rarely across donors, but some public TCRs occurred in many.

Clones were sequenced by immunoSEQ multiplex PCR, and TCRdb holds only the in-frame ones, with some missing. The sample includes some 170,000 clones, over 80% of them seen just once. The CDR3 covers 14 residues. V was clipped by 2 bases and J by 6 bases, with 14 bases between them. CDR1 and CDR2 (germline): MNHEY, SVGAGI. Comments on this clone: What it recognizes is unknown.

The sequenced sample consisted of PBMCs. The receptor was isolated from a man aged 30-40 years in good health and CMV-seropositive. This chain connects TRBV6-5 to TRBJ2-7; a weak D match, TRBD1 (6 bases). DNA for the CDR3: TGTGCCAGCAGTTACCCCACAGGGTTCGCCGAGCAGTACTTC. Protein product: CASSYPTGFAEQYF.